This is a list of T cell receptor beta chains from one sample in a study of T-cell reconstitution after alpha-beta-depleted transplantation in children. TCRdb ran MiXCR on the PCR reads and lists one entry per CDR3 protein. Found here are about 150,000 distinct CDR3 sequences, about 8.8% of them singletons; the top ten hold around 18%. The source was PBMCs, mostly from graft donor cells, collected 180 days after TCRalphabeta/CD19-depleted stem cell transplant. The receptors come from a female patient aged 2 to 10 who had a stem cell transplant for congenital amegakaryocytic thrombocytopenia, so the T cells may come from the graft donor. The CDR3 runs from the conserved cysteine through the conserved F or W. Fields, in order: J gene, D gene, clone size, V gene, CDR3 DNA, CDR3 protein. D genes are given only for firm matches. The size entry is marked missing in some rows and otherwise reads once, few, many or a size class.

TRBJ1-5,.,few,TRBV20-1,TGCAGTGCTAGAGGGTCGCTAAGGGGAGCCAATCAGCCCCAGCATTTT,CSARGSLRGANQPQHF
TRBJ2-7,.,.,TRBV28,TGTGCCAGCAGTCTGATACCTTTTATCTCCTACGAGCAGTACTTC,CASSLIPFISYEQYF
TRBJ2-6,.,many,TRBV5-1,TGCGCCAGCAGCTTGGTTGGGAAATCCGGGGTCCTGACTTTC,CASSLVGKSGVLTF
TRBJ2-7,.,.,TRBV1,TGCACCAGCAGCCTAGCACCGGGACAGGCTCCCCCTACGGCGGGAGGTGGATCCTACGAGCAGTACTTC,CTSSLAPGQAPPTAGGGSYEQYF
TRBJ1-4,.,.,TRBV29-1,TGCAGCGTTGGGGGAACAGGGTTTAGCCCCAATGAAAAACTGTTTTTT,CSVGGTGFSPNEKLFF
TRBJ1-2,TRBD1,many,TRBV28,TGTGCCAGCAGTCCCCTAGGACAGGGGGGTTCTAACTATGGCTACACCTTC,CASSPLGQGGSNYGYTF
TRBJ2-7,.,many,TRBV4-2,TGTGCCAGCAGCCAAGTCGCGAGGGATTACTACGAGCAGTACTTC,CASSQVARDYYEQYF
TRBJ2-2,TRBD1,many,TRBV20-1,TGCAGTGCTAAAGAGGGGGCGGGGAACACCGGGGAGCTGTTTTTT,CSAKEGAGNTGELFF
TRBJ2-1,TRBD1,few,TRBV18,TGTGCCAGCTCACCAGACCGGGACAGGGGAGTGAATGAGCAGTTCTTC,CASSPDRDRGVNEQFF
TRBJ1-2,TRBD1,many,TRBV29-1,TGCAGCGTTAGACAGGGAGTGAGCTATGGCTACACCTTC,CSVRQGVSYGYTF
TRBJ2-7,TRBD1,many,TRBV6-1,TGTGCCAGCAGTACGACACAGGGGTCCTACGAGCAGTACTTC,CASSTTQGSYEQYF
TRBJ2-5,.,.,TRBV5-6,TGTGCCAGCAGCCTCCCCGGACTCGATCAAGAGACCCAGTACTTC,CASSLPGLDQETQYF
TRBJ2-4,.,few,TRBV15,TGTGCCACCAGCAGCGAGGCCAAAAACATTCAGTACTTC,CATSSEAKNIQYF
TRBJ2-3,.,many,TRBV5-1,TGCGCCAGCAGCTTGGTCCCGGGCACAGATACGCAGTATTTT,CASSLVPGTDTQYF
TRBJ1-2,.,.,TRBV20-1,TGCAGTGCTAGCGAGGGCCCCTACTTAGGATCCTATGGCTACACCTTC,CSASEGPYLGSYGYTF
TRBJ2-7,TRBD2,few,TRBV7-6,TGTGCCAGCAGCCAAAGTCCTAGCCCCTCTAGCGGGAGAAAATACGAGCAGTACTTC,CASSQSPSPSSGRKYEQYF
TRBJ1-4,TRBD1,many,TRBV28,TGTGCCAGCAGTCCACCAGGGGGGGCGGAGGAAAAACTGTTTTTT,CASSPPGGAEEKLFF
TRBJ1-5,.,many,TRBV7-2,TGTGCCAGCAGCTTAGGGCGGTATCAGCCCCAGCATTTT,CASSLGRYQPQHF
TRBJ2-5,.,many,TRBV11-3,TGTGCCAGCAGCTTAGTAACGTACGGCACATTTTTACAAGAGACCCAGTACTTC,CASSLVTYGTFLQETQYF
TRBJ2-1,TRBD2,many,TRBV5-1,TGCGCCAGCAGCCCGGGACTAGCGTATAATGAGCAGTTCTTC,CASSPGLAYNEQFF
TRBJ2-7,.,few,TRBV30,TGTGCCTGGAGTCCCTCAAGTCCTAGGGGGAGTGAGCAGTACTTC,CAWSPSSPRGSEQYF
TRBJ2-3,TRBD2,many,TRBV5-1,TGCGCCAGCAGCCTGGGAGTTAGCGGGGGCACAGATACGCAGTATTTT,CASSLGVSGGTDTQYF
TRBJ2-7,.,many,TRBV12-3/TRBV12-4,TGTGCCAGCAGTCTCTCAGGGGTCGAGCAGTACTTC,CASSLSGVEQYF
TRBJ1-2,TRBD1,.,TRBV5-1,TGCGCCAGCAGCTCGCCGGTCACAGGGGGCGTCGATGGCTACACCTTC,CASSSPVTGGVDGYTF
TRBJ2-7,.,many,TRBV6-2/TRBV6-3,TGTGCCAGCAGTTACCGGGGGACAGCCTATACGGCCTACGAGCAGTACTTC,CASSYRGTAYTAYEQYF
TRBJ2-3,.,few,TRBV7-3,TGTGCCAGCAGCATTGGACAACACACAGATACGCAGTATTTT,CASSIGQHTDTQYF